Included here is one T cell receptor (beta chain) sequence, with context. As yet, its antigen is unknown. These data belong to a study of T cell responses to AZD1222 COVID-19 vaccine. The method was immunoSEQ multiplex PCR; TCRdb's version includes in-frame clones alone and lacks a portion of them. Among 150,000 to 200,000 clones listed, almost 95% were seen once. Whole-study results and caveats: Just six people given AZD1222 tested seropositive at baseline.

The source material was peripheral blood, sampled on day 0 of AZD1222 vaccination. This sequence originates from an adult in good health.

CDR3 region: CASSLSAGIPHTQYF. The CDR3 coding sequence is TGTGCCAGCAGCTTATCGGCGGGAATACCCCATACGCAGTATTTT. This chain links TRBV11-3 with TRBJ2-3; D possibly corresponds to TRBD2 (6 bases). Trimming took off 2 bases at V and 7 bases at J, with 16 bases between the two ends. The CDR3 consists of 15 residues. The germline V gene encodes CDR1 SGHNT and CDR2 YENEEA.